This record covers a single TCR beta chain. Antigen unknown. These data come from a study of T cell responses to AZD1222 COVID-19 vaccine. The table came from immunoSEQ multiplex PCR; TCRdb's copy has only in-frame clones and leaves some out. Among roughly 180,000 clones listed, around 88% were seen once. Study-wide findings and caveats: Across the whole spike, CD4 TCRs peaked at regions 160-218 and 743-854. Among the donors, most were white British and more were female, and clonal diversity was possibly underestimated. Spike-specific TCR repertoires showed rising breadth and depth after two AZD1222 doses. Seropositive AZD1222 recipients at baseline numbered only five or six.

The receptor was derived from an adult in good health. Specimen: peripheral blood, collected on day 0 of AZD1222 vaccination.

CDR3 residues: CASSQAAGTGNQPQHF. CDR3 nucleotides: TGTGCCAGCAGCCAAGCTGCAGGTACCGGCAATCAGCCCCAGCATTTT. The chain has TRBV4-2 and TRBJ1-5; no reliable D call. The CDR3 consists of 16 residues. Trimming shortened V by 1 base and J by 2 bases, and 12 bases separated the two germline ends. The germline CDR1 and CDR2 sequences are LGHNA and YNFKEQ.